Sequencing of this T cell receptor beta chain was carried out in a study of early T cells in non-severe SARS-CoV-2 infection. For the study at large: Unpaired chains resulted from sequencing bulk RNA of unsorted whole blood. Overall study results and limits: The VDJdb matching leaned toward anti-spike CD8 responses and overlooked private and CD4 specificities.

In regard to this clonotype: The antigen is not known.

TCRdb processed the 5' RACE reads anew with MiXCR; each CDR3 protein has one entry. The sample carries about 83,000 distinct CDR3 sequences, 10% recorded once. Germline CDR1 is MDHEN and CDR2 is SYDVKM. V was pared by 6 bases and J by 4 bases, with 9 bases of the junction left unmatched. The CDR3 runs to 15 residues. The sequence came from an adult who was a healthcare worker with PCR-confirmed SARS-CoV-2 infection or an uninfected control (not recorded which). The chain links TRBV28 to TRBJ1-5, with 7 bases fitting TRBD1. The sample consisted of whole blood, taken at baseline. The CDR3: CASSILTGANQPQHF. In DNA, the CDR3 is TGTGCCAGCAGCATACTTACAGGGGCGAATCAGCCCCAGCATTTT.